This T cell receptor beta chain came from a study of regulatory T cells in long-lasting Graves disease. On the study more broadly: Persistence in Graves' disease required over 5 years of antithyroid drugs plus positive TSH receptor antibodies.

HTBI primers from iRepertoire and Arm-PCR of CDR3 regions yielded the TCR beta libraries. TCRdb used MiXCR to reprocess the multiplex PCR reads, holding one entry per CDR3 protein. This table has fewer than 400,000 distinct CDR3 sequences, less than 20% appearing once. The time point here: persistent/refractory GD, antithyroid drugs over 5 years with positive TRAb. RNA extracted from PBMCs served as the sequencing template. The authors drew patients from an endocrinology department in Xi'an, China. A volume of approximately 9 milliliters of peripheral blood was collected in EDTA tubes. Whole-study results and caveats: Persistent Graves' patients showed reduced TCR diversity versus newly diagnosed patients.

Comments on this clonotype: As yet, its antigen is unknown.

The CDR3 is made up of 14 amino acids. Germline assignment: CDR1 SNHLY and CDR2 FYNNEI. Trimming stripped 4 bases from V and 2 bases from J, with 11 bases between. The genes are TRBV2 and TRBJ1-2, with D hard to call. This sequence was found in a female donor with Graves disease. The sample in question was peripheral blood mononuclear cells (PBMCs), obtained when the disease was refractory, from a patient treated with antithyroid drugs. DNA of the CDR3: TGTGCCAGCAGTGTCAATGGGCGAAACTATGGCTACACCTTC. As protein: CASSVNGRNYGYTF.